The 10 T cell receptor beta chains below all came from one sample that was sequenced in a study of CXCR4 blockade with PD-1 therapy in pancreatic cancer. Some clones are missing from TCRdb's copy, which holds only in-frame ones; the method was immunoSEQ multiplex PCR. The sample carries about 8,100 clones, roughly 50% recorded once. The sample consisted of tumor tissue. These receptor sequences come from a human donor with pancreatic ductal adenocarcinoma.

The CDR3 sequence: CASRVGGVTGELFF. For the CDR3, the DNA is TGTGCCAGTAGGGTGGGCGGAGTCACCGGGGAGCTGTTTTTT. The V call is TRBV19, the J call TRBJ2-2; D not resolved. With 6 bases removed from V and 4 bases from J, the gap between germline ends came to 12 bases. The CDR3 length is 14 residues. Germline CDR1 is LNHDA and CDR2 is SQIVND (reference sequence).

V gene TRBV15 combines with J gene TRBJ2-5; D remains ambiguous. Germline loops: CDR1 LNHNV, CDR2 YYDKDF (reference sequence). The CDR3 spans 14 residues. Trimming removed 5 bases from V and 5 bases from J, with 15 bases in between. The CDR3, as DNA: TGTGCCACCAGCCCTCCAGGAAGGCAGGAGACCCAGTACTTC. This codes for CATSPPGRQETQYF.

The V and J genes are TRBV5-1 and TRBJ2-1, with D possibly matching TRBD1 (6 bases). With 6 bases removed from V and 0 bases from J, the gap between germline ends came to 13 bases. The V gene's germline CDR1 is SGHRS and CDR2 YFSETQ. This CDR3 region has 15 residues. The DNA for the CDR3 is TGCGCCAGCACCCCCCAGGGGAGCTCCTACAATGAGCAGTTCTTC. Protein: CASTPQGSSYNEQFF.

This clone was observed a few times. In DNA form, the CDR3 reads TGCGCCAGCAGCCCCTCAGGGAATGAAGGGGAGACCCAGTACTTC. It codes for CASSPSGNEGETQYF. This rearrangement joins TRBV1 to TRBJ2-5; the listed D gene, TRBD1, was not tested against the DNA. TRBV1 represents a pseudogene. The CDR3 is 15 amino acids.

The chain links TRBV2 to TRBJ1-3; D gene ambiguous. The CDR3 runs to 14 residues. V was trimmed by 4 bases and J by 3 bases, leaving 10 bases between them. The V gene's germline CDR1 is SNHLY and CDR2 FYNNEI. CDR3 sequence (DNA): TGTGCCAGCAGTGTGGGAAATCGTGGAAACACCATATATTTT. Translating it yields CASSVGNRGNTIYF.

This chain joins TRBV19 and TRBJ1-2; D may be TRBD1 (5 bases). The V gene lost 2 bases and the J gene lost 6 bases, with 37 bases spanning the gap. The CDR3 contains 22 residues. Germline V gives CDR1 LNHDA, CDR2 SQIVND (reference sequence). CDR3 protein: CASSITTGAGVDRRPTFHGYTF. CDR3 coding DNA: TGTGCCAGTAGTATAACGACTGGGGCCGGCGTGGACCGCCGGCCTACATTTCATGGCTACACCTTC.

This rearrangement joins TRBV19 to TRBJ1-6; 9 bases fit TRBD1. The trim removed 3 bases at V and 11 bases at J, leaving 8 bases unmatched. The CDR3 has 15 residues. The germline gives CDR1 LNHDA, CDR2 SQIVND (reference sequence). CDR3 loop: CASSISGTGWTPLHF. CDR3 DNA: TGTGCCAGTAGTATTAGCGGGACAGGGTGGACACCCCTCCACTTT.

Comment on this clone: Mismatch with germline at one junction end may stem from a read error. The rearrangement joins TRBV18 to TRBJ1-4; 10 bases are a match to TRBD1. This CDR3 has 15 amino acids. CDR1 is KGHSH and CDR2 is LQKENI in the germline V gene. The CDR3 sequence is CANSPPGQGPEKLFF. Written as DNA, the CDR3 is TGTGCCAACTCACCACCGGGACAGGGGCCAGAAAAACTGTTTTTT.

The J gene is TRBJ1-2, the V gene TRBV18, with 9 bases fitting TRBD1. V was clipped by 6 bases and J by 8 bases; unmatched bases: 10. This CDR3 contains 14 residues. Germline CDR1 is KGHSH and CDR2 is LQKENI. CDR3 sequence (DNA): TGTGCCAGCTCCACCGGGACAGGGAGGATCGGCTACACCTTC. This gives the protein CASSTGTGRIGYTF.

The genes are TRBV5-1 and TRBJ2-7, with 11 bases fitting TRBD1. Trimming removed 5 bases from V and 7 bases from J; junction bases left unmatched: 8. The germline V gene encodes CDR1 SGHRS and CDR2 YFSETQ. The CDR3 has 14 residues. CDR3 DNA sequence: TGCGCCAGCAGAACCGGGACAGGGGGAGAGGAGCAGTACTTC. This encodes CASRTGTGGEEQYF.